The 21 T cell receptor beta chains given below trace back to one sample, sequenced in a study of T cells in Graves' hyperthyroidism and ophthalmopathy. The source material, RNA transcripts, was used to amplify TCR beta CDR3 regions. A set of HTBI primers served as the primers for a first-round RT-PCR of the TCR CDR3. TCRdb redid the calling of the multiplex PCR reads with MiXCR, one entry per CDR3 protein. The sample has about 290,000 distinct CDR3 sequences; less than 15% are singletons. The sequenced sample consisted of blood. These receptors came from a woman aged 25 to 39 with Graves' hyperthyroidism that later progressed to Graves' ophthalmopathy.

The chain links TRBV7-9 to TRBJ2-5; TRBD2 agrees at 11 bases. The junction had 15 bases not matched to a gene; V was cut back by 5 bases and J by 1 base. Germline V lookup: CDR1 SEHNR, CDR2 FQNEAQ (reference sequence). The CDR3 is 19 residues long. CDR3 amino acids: CASSPHGLAGTNLQETQYF. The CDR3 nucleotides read TGTGCCAGCAGCCCCCATGGACTAGCGGGTACCAACCTCCAAGAGACCCAGTACTTC.

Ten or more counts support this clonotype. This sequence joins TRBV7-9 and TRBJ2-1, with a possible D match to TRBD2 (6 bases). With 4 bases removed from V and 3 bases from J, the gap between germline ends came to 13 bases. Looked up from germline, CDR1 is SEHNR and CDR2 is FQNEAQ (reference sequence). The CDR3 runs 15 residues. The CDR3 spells CASSYPGGGYNEQFF. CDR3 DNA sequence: TGTGCCAGCAGCTACCCCGGGGGAGGCTACAATGAGCAGTTCTTC.

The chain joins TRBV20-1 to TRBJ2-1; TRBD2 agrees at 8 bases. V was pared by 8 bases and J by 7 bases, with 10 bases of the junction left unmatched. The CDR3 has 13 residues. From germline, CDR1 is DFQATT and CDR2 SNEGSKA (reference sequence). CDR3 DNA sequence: TGCAGTCGGGGGGGGAAAAGTAGAAATGAGCAGTTCTTC. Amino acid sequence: CSRGGKSRNEQFF.

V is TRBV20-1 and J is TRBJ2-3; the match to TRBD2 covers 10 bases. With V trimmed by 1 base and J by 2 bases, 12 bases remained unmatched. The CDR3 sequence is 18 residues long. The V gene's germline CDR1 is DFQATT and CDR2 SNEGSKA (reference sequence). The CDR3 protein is CSARGLTLAGDTTDTQYF. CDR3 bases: TGCAGTGCTAGAGGGCTAACCCTAGCGGGAGATACCACAGATACGCAGTATTTT.

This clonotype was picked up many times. The CDR3: CASTIDSAATQPQHF. CDR3 DNA sequence: TGTGCCAGCACCATCGACAGTGCGGCCACCCAGCCCCAGCATTTT. The chain carries TRBV28 and TRBJ1-5; D perhaps matches TRBD1 (5 bases). Deletions cut 7 bases from V and 7 bases from J, with 20 bases between. CDR3 length: 15 amino acids. From germline, CDR1 is MDHEN and CDR2 SYDVKM.

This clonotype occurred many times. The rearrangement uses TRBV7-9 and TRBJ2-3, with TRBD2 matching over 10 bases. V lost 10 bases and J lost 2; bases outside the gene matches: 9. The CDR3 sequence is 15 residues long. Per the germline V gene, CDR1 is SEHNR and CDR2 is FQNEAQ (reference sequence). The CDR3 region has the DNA TGTGCCACTTCACGCGGGACTAGCGACACAGATACGCAGTATTTT. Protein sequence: CATSRGTSDTDTQYF. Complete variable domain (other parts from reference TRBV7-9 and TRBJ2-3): DTGVSQNPRHKITKRGQNVTFRCDPISEHNRLYWYRQTLGQGPEFLTYFQNEAQLEKSRLLSDRFSAERPKGSFSTLEIQRTEQGDSAMYLCATSRGTSDTDTQYFGPGTRLTVL.

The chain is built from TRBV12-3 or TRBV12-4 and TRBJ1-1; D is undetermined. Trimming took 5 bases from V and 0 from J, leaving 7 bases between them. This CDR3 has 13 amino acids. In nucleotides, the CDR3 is TGTGCCAGCAGTGAAGGTCTGAACACTGAAGCTTTCTTT. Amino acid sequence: CASSEGLNTEAFF.

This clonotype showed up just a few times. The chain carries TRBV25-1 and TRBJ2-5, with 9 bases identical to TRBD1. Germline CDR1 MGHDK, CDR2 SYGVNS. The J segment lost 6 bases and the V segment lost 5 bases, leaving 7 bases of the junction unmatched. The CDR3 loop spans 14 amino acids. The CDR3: CASSIPGQGKTQYF. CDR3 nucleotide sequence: TGTGCCAGCAGTATACCGGGACAGGGAAAGACCCAGTACTTC.

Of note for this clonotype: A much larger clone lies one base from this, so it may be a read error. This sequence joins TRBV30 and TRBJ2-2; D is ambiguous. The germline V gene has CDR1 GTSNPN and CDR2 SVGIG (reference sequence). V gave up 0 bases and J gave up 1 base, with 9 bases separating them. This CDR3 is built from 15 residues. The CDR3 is CAWSVGPRNTGELFF. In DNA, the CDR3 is TGTGCCTGGAGTGTAGGCCCTAGGAACACCGGGGAGCTGTTTTTT.

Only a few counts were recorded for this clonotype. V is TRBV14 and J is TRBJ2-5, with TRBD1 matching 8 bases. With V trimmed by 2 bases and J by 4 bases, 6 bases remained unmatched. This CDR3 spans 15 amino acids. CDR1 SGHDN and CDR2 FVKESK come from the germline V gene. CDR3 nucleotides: TGTGCCAGCAGCCAATGGGACAGGAGGCGAGAGACCCAGTACTTC. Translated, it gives CASSQWDRRRETQYF.

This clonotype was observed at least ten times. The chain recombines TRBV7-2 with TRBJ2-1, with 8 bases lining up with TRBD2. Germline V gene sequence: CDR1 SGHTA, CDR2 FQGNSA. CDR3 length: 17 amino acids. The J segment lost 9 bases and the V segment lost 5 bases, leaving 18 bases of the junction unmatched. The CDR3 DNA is TGTGCCAGCAGCCTCCCTGCGGGAGGATATCGACCGCGTGAGCAGTTCTTC. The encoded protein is CASSLPAGGYRPREQFF.

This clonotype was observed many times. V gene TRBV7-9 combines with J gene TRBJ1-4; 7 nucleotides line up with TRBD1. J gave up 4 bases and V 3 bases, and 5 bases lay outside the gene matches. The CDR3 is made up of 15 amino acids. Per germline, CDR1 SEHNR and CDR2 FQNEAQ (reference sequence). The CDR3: CASSFGQDVNEKLFF. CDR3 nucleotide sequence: TGTGCCAGCAGCTTCGGACAGGACGTTAATGAAAAACTGTTTTTT.

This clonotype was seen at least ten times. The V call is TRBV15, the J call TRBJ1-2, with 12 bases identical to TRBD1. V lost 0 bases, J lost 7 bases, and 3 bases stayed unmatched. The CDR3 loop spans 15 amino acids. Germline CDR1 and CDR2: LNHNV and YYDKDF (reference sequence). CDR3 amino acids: CATSRDRDRGLGYTF. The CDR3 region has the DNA TGTGCCACCAGCAGAGATCGGGACAGGGGGCTTGGCTACACCTTC.

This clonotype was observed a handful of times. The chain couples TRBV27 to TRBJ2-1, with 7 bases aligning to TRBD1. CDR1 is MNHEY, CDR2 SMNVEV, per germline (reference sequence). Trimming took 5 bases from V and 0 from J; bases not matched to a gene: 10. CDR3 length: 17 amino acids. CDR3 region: CASSTPTGDYSYNEQFF. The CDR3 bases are TGTGCCAGCAGTACCCCAACAGGGGATTACTCCTACAATGAGCAGTTCTTC.

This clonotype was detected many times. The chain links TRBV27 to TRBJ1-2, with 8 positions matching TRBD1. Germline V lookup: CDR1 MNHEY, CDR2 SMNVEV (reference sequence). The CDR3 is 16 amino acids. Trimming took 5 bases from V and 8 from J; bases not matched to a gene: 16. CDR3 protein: CASSIRGRGTGGGYTF. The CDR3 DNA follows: TGTGCCAGCAGTATCCGGGGCCGTGGGACAGGTGGCGGCTACACCTTC.

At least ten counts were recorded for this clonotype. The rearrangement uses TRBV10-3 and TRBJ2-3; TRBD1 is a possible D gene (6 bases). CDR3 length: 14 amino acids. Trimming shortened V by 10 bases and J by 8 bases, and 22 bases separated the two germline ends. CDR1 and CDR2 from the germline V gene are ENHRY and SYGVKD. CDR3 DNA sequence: TGTGCCACATCGGGCCCCGTGGCACAGGGTACGCAGTATTTT. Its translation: CATSGPVAQGTQYF.

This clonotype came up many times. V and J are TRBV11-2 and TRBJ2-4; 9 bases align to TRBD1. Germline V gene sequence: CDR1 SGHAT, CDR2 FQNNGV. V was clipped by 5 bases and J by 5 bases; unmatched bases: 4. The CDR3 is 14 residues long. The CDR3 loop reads CASSIRQGENIQYF. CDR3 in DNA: TGTGCCAGCAGCATTAGACAGGGGGAAAACATTCAGTACTTC.

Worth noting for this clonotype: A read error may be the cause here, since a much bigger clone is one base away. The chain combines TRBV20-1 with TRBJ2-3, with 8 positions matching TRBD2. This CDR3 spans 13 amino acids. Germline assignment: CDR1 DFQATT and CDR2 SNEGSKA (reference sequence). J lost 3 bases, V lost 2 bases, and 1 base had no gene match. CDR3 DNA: TGCAGTGCTAGATCGGGAGGGACAGATACGCAGTATTTT. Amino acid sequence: CSARSGGTDTQYF.

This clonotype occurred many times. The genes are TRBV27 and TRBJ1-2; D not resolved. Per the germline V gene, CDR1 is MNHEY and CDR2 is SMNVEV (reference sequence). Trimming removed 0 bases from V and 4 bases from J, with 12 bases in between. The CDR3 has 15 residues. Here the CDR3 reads CASSLSTTARYGYTF. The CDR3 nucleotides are TGTGCCAGCAGTTTATCGACTACAGCACGCTATGGCTACACCTTC.

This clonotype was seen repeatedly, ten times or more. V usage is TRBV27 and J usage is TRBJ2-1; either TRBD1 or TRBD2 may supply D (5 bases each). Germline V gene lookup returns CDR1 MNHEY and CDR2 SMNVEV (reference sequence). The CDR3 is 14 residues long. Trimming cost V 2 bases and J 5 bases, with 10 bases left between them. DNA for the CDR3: TGTGCCAGCAGTTTAGGGGGTTCGGACAATGAGCAGTTCTTC. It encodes CASSLGGSDNEQFF.

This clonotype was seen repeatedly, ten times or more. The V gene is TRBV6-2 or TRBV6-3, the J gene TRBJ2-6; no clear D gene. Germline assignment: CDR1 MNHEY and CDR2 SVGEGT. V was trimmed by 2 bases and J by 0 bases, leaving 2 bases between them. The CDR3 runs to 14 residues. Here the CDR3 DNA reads TGTGCCAGCAGTTACCACTCTGGGGCCAACGTCCTGACTTTC. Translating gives CASSYHSGANVLTF.